These 3 T cell receptor beta chains share one sample of origin, sequenced in a study of tissue T cells after allogeneic stem cell transplantation. Measured with immunoSEQ multiplex PCR; TCRdb has only the in-frame clones, and not every one. The sample has 3,200 or so clones, about 40% seen once. Time point here: mouse harvest day 14 after allogeneic transplant. The graft held 10^6 splenic CD5+ T cells and 10^7 T-cell-depleted bone marrow cells. The specimen sequenced was gut tissue. These receptors all come from a female BALB/c mouse given C57BL/6 T cells with graft-versus-host disease after an allogeneic hematopoietic cell transplant.

On this clone itself: Gene names denote mouse genes. The CDR3 end is not reached by the read, which stops 1 residue before it; the germline J gene fills it in. The chain recombines TRBV4 with TRBJ2-3, with 11 nucleotides matching TRBD2. The CDR3 covers 16 residues. CDR1 is LGHDT, CDR2 YNNKQL, per germline (reference sequence). V gave up 5 bases and J gave up 0 bases; unmatched junction bases: 4. The CDR3 bases that were read are TGTGCCAGCAGCCGGGACTGGGGGTCTAGTGCAGAAACGCTGTAT. Protein sequence: CASSRDWGSSAETLY. The entire CDR3 reads CASSRDWGSSAETLYF.

This clone was observed a few times. Gene names follow the mouse nomenclature. The CDR3 extends 1 residue past the end of the read, so its final part is completed from the germline J gene. The chain uses TRBV15 and TRBJ2-7, with 11 bases fitting TRBD2. V was clipped by 6 bases and J by 3 bases; unmatched bases: 4. Germline V CDR1 and CDR2: SGHND, FRSKSL. The CDR3 sequence is 14 residues long. The CDR3 reads CASRRTGGLYEQYF. The part of the CDR3 DNA that was read is TGTGCCAGCAGGAGGACTGGGGGGCTCTATGAACAGTAC.

This clone has more than one count but fewer than ten. Genes and germline come from the mouse. Read sequence stops 1 residue before the CDR3 end, and the germline J gene provides the missing end. This chain joins TRBV3 and TRBJ2-1, with 11 nucleotides matching TRBD2. There are 17 residues in the CDR3. Germline assignment: CDR1 SNHLY and CDR2 FYNGKV (reference sequence). With 4 bases clipped from V and 0 bases from J, the junction kept 5 bases outside the gene matches. CDR3 DNA (partial): TGTGCCAGCAGCTCTGGGACTGGGGGATATAACTATGCTGAGCAGTTC. Translated, it gives CASSSGTGGYNYAEQF. The entire CDR3 protein is CASSSGTGGYNYAEQFF.